Described below is a single TCR beta chain sequence and its context. Its specificity is unknown. The CDR3 consists of 16 residues. The germline CDR1 and CDR2 sequences are SGHRS and YFSETQ. Trimming took 0 bases from V and 3 from J, leaving 13 bases between them. Generated by immunoSEQ multiplex PCR, the TCRdb table keeps only in-frame clones and is missing some. The profile shows 150,000 to 200,000 clones, more than 75% of them singletons. This entry is derived from a study of T cell responses to AZD1222 COVID-19 vaccine. Study-wide points: Nearly half of spike-specific TCRs reportedly target unmutated variant regions. Increases in Spike-specific TCR breadth and depth were seen after two AZD1222 doses. Baseline testing showed seropositivity in only six AZD1222 recipients. A mostly white British donor set with more females was recruited, and clonal diversity was possibly underestimated.

This chain links TRBV5-1 with TRBJ2-4; D is perhaps TRBD2 (6 bases). Source: peripheral blood, taken on day 0 of MenACWY control vaccination. This TCR came from an adult in good health. The CDR3: CASSLGAGDVKNIQYF. The CDR3 DNA is TGCGCCAGCAGCTTGGGAGCGGGTGATGTCAAAAACATTCAGTACTTC. Supplemented by reference TRBV5-1 and TRBJ2-4, the full variable domain reads KAGVTQTPRYLIKTRGQQVTLSCSPISGHRSVSWYQQTPGQGLQFLFEYFSETQRNKGNFPGRFSGRQFSNSRSEMNVSTLELGDSALYLCASSLGAGDVKNIQYFGAGTRLSVL.